Following are 18 T cell receptor beta chains from one sample sequenced in a study of beta chain features in type 1 diabetes. Study results and caveats: Type 1 diabetes patients had moderately but significantly shorter TCRB CDR3s in all four CD4+ subsets.

No antigen has been assigned to these receptors. What was sequenced were expressed TCRB transcripts, since all of the isolated RNA had been reverse transcribed. Generated by immunoSEQ multiplex PCR, the TCRdb table keeps only in-frame clones and is missing some. The repertoire holds 200,000 to 300,000 clones, with roughly 11% as singletons. The sample taken for sequencing was naive CD4+ T cells from blood. All receptors come from a young man with type 1 diabetes.

The V gene is TRBV5-4, the J gene TRBJ2-1; 7 bases match TRBD2. Germline V CDR1 and CDR2: SGHNT, YYREEE (reference sequence). The V segment lost 2 bases and the J segment 8 bases; nucleotides outside the gene matches: 4. The CDR3 extends over 13 amino acids. The CDR3 sequence is CASSFTGGDEQFF. The CDR3 DNA follows: TGTGCCAGCAGCTTTACGGGAGGCGATGAGCAGTTCTTC.

V usage is TRBV4-1 and J usage is TRBJ2-2; unclear D gene. The V gene's germline CDR1 is MGHRA and CDR2 YSYEKL. Trimming removed 0 bases from V and 1 base from J, with 6 bases in between. This CDR3 contains 15 residues. CDR3 nucleotides: TGCGCCAGCAGCCAAGAGACACTGAACACCGGGGAGCTGTTTTTT. This gives the protein CASSQETLNTGELFF.

The chain recombines TRBV18 with TRBJ1-1; D possibly corresponds to TRBD1 (6 bases). The CDR3 runs to 14 residues. V was cut by 6 bases and J by 4 bases, with 15 bases left in between. Germline CDR1 KGHSH, CDR2 LQKENI. In nucleotides, the CDR3 is TGTGCCAGCTCGCCCAGGGGTTTCGGCACTGAAGCTTTCTTT. This codes for CASSPRGFGTEAFF.

This rearrangement joins TRBV9 to TRBJ1-3, with TRBD1 matching over 7 bases. This CDR3 has 16 residues. CDR1 SGDLS and CDR2 YYNGEE come from the germline V gene. With V trimmed by 7 bases and J by 0 bases, 10 bases remained unmatched. The CDR3 DNA is TGTGCCAGCGGCCCCGGGACAGTCCTCTCTGGAAACACCATATATTTT. Translating it yields CASGPGTVLSGNTIYF.

There are a few counts of this clone. The V gene is TRBV5-5, the J gene TRBJ1-4, with TRBD1 matching over 7 bases. Germline CDR1 reads SGHKS; CDR2 reads YYEKEE (reference sequence). Germline trimming cut 4 bases from V and 5 bases from J; bases unmatched to any gene: 8. There are 15 residues in the CDR3. CDR3 protein: CASSPIPGQNEKLFF. CDR3 in DNA: TGTGCCAGCAGCCCTATTCCGGGACAGAATGAAAAACTGTTTTTT.

CDR3 in DNA: TGTGCCAGCATTCGGAGGGGAGGGGGCAATCAGCCCCAGCATTTT. Translating it yields CASIRRGGGNQPQHF. The chain is built from TRBV28 and TRBJ1-5, with a tentative D call TRBD1 (5 bases). Trimming removed 7 bases from V and 2 bases from J, with 15 bases in between. Germline assignment: CDR1 MDHEN and CDR2 SYDVKM. The CDR3 covers 15 residues.

This clone was detected a few times. The rearrangement joins TRBV2 to TRBJ2-6; no clear D gene. Trimming took off 6 bases at V and 4 bases at J, with 13 bases between the two ends. The V gene's germline CDR1 is SNHLY and CDR2 FYNNEI. There are 15 residues in the CDR3. CDR3 in amino acids: CASREHLGGANVLTF. As DNA, the CDR3 is TGTGCCAGCAGGGAACACCTAGGAGGGGCCAACGTCCTGACTTTC.

This clone has only a few counts. The gene calls are TRBV9 and TRBJ2-1; 10 nucleotides match TRBD2. V trimming: 3 bases; J trimming: 7 bases; junction bases outside the gene matches: 7. The CDR3 has 15 residues. Germline CDR1 is SGDLS and CDR2 is YYNGEE. In DNA, the CDR3 is TGTGCCAGCAGCGCGCTAGCGGGGGTGGGGAATGAGCAGTTCTTC. Its protein is CASSALAGVGNEQFF. The whole variable domain, remainder taken from reference TRBV9 and TRBJ2-1, is DSGVTQTPKHLITATGQRVTLRCSPRSGDLSVYWYQQSLDQGLQFLIQYYNGEERAKGNILERFSAQQFPDLHSELNLSSLELGDSALYFCASSALAGVGNEQFFGPGTRLTVL.

The J gene is TRBJ2-2, the V gene TRBV7-7, with a possible D match to TRBD1 (6 bases). The CDR3 spans 13 residues. Germline V gives CDR1 SSHAT, CDR2 FNYEAQ (reference sequence). CDR3 sequence reads: CATRQVGTGELFF. CDR3 nucleotides: TGTGCGACACGACAGGTTGGGACCGGGGAGCTGTTTTTT.

J is TRBJ1-5 and V is TRBV18, with a possible D match to TRBD1 (5 bases). CDR1 KGHSH and CDR2 LQKENI come from the germline V gene. The CDR3 loop spans 14 amino acids. Trimming removed 3 bases from V and 4 bases from J, with 10 bases in between. CDR3 in DNA: TGTGCCAGCTCACCGAGACAGCCGAATCAGCCCCAGCATTTT. Translating gives CASSPRQPNQPQHF.

This clone was counted a few times. J is TRBJ1-1 and V is TRBV6-1; 7 bases align to TRBD1. The V and J ends lost 4 bases and 11 bases, in that order; junction bases with no gene match: 22. This CDR3 is 17 amino acids long. The germline gives CDR1 MNHNS, CDR2 SASEGT. The CDR3 sequence: CASSGQGRIGRISEAFF. In DNA form, the CDR3 reads TGTGCCAGCAGTGGACAGGGCAGAATTGGAAGAATCAGTGAGGCTTTCTTT.

The genes are TRBV15 and TRBJ1-6; 9 positions agree with TRBD1. The ends lost 1 base at V and 6 bases at J; junction bases unmatched: 4. The CDR3 is made up of 16 amino acids. Germline lookup yields CDR1 LNHNV and CDR2 YYDKDF (reference sequence). Written as DNA, the CDR3 is TGTGCCACCAGCAGAGCTCCGGGACAGGGTAATTCACCCCTCCACTTT. Protein sequence: CATSRAPGQGNSPLHF. The full variable domain, its missing parts supplied by reference TRBV15 and TRBJ1-6, is DAMVIQNPRYQVTQFGKPVTLSCSQTLNHNVMYWYQQKSSQAPKLLFHYYDKDFNNEADTPDNFQSRRPNTSFCFLDIRSPGLGDTAMYLCATSRAPGQGNSPLHFGNGTRLTVT.

This chain links TRBV4-1 with TRBJ2-4; 10 bases map to TRBD1. The CDR3 is 15 amino acids. Germline V gene sequence: CDR1 MGHRA, CDR2 YSYEKL. After removal of 3 bases from V and 9 bases from J, the junction contained 8 bases not matched to a gene. CDR3 DNA: TGCGCCAGCAGCCAGGCCGGGACAGGGGTTGGCATTCAGTACTTC. Amino acids: CASSQAGTGVGIQYF.

CDR3 region: CASSFSGGDYNEQFF. The CDR3 bases are TGTGCCAGCAGCTTTAGCGGGGGAGATTACAATGAGCAGTTCTTC. This chain joins TRBV7-2 and TRBJ2-1; 9 bases agree with TRBD2. The V and J ends lost 3 bases and 4 bases, in that order; junction bases with no gene match: 4. Germline lookup yields CDR1 SGHTA and CDR2 FQGNSA. The CDR3 covers 15 residues.

The chain carries TRBV2 and TRBJ1-5; 8 nucleotides line up with TRBD1. V shed 3 bases, J shed 7 bases, and the junction held 5 bases outside the gene matches. Germline CDR1 and CDR2: SNHLY and FYNNEI. The CDR3 is 14 amino acids. CDR3 sequence: CASSDGTGYQPQHF. CDR3 bases: TGTGCCAGCAGTGACGGGACAGGATACCAGCCCCAGCATTTT.

J is TRBJ2-1 and V is TRBV7-9, with D possibly matching TRBD2 (6 bases). Per germline, CDR1 SEHNR and CDR2 FQNEAQ (reference sequence). The CDR3 spans 14 residues. V lost 5 bases to trimming and J lost 7 bases, with 15 bases between them. For the CDR3, the DNA is TGTGCCAGCAGCCCCTGGACTGGGGGGAATGAGCAGTTCTTC. Its protein product is CASSPWTGGNEQFF.

The CDR3 region is CASSQSGNEKLFF. The CDR3 DNA is TGCGCCAGCAGCCAATCGGGTAATGAAAAACTGTTTTTT. V and J are TRBV4-3 and TRBJ1-4; D gene uncertain. Germline V gene data show CDR1 as LGHNA and CDR2 as YSLEER. The CDR3 has 13 amino acids. Deletions cut 2 bases from V and 4 bases from J, with 5 bases between.

The CDR3 coding sequence is TGTGCCAGCAGTTCCTCCCTCGGACAGGGGAACACTGAAGCTTTCTTT. Amino acids: CASSSSLGQGNTEAFF. The rearrangement links TRBV28 to TRBJ1-1; 8 bases are shared with TRBD1. The germline CDR1 and CDR2 sequences are MDHEN and SYDVKM. V lost 4 bases to trimming and J lost 1 base; unmatched junction nucleotides: 8. The CDR3 consists of 16 residues.